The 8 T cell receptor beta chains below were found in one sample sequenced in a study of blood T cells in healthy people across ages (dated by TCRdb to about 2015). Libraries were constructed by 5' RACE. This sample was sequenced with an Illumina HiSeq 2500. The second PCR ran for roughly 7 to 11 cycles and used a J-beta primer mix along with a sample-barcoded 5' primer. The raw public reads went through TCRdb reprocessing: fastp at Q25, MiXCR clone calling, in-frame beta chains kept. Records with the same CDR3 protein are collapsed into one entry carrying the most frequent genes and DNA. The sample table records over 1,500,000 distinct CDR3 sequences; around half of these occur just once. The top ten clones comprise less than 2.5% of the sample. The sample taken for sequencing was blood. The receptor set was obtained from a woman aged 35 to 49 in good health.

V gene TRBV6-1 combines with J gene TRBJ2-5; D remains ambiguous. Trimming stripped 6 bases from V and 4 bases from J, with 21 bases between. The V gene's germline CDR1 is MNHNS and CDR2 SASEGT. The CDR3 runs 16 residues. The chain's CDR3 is CASSPTGSKLGETQYF. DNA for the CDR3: TGTGCCAGCAGCCCAACCGGAAGCAAATTGGGAGAGACCCAGTACTTC.

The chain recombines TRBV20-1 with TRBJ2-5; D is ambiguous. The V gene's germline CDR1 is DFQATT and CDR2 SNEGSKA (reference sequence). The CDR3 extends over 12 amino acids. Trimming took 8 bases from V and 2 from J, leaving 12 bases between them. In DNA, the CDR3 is TGCAGTACTAAACTACGACAAGAGACCCAGTACTTC. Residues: CSTKLRQETQYF.

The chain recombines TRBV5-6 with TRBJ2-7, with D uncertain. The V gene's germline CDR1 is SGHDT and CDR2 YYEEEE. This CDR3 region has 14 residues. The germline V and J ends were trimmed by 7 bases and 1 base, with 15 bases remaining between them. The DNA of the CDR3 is TGTGCCAGCGGATTCCCTGGAACGTCCTACGAGCAGTACTTC. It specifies CASGFPGTSYEQYF.

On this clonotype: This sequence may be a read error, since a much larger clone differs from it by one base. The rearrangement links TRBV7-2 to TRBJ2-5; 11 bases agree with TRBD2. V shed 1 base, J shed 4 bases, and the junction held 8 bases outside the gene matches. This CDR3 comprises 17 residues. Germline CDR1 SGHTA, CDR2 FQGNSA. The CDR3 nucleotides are TGTGCCAGCAGCTTAGAACGACTAGCGGGACGGGGAGAGACCCAGTACTTC. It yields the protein CASSLERLAGRGETQYF.

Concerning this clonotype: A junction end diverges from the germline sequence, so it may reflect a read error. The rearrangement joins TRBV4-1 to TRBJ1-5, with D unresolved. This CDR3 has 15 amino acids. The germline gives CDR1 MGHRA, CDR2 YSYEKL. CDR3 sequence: CASNQGETRPDAQHF. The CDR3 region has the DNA TGCGCCAGCAACCAAGGTGAGACAAGGCCAGACGCCCAGCATTTT.

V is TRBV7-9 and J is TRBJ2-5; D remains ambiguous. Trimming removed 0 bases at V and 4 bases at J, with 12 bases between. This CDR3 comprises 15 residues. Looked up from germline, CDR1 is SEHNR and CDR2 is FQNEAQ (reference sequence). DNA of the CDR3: TGTGCCAGCAGCTTAGCCCCCTCTAGAAGAGAGACCCAGTACTTC. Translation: CASSLAPSRRETQYF.

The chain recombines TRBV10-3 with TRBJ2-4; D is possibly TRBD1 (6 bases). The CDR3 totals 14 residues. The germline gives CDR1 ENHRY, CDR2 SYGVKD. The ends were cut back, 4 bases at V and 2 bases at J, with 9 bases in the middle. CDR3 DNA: TGTGCCATCAGTGGACAGGAATCCAAAAACATTCAGTACTTC. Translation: CAISGQESKNIQYF.

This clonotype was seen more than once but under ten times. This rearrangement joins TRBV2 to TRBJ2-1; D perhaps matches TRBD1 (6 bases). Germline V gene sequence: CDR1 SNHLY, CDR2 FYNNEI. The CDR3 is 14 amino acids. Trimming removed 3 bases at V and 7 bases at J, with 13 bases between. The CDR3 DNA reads TGTGCCAGCAGTGAGTCTGGGGGCCTTAATGAGCAGTTCTTC. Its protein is CASSESGGLNEQFF.